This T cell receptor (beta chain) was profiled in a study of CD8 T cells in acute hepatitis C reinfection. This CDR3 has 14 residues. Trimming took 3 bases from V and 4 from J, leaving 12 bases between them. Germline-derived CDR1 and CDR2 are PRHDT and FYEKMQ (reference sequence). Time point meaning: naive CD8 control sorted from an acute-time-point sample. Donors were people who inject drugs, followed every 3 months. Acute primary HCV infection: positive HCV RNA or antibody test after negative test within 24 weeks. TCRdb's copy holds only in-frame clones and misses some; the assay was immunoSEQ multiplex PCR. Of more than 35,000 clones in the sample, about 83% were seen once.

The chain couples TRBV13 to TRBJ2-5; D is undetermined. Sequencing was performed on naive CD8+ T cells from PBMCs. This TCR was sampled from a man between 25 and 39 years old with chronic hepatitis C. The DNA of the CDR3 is TGTGCCAGCAGCTTCAGAATTACTACAGAGACCCAGTACTTC. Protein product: CASSFRITTETQYF.